Sequencing of this TCR beta chain was carried out in a study of cytomegalovirus exposure and HLA in healthy donors (dated by TCRdb to about 2017). Turning to the overall study: An earlier analysis of some 600 of the donors reported roughly 300 Gb of sequence data and around 120 million unique TCR beta sequences obtained from 150 million to 200 million T cells. An early release that covered 500 to 800 HLA-typed donors contained around 330 gigabases of sequencing data and tens of millions of unique TCR sequences. Of the approximately 400 genotyped donors, 65% to 90% fell in the genetic ancestry cluster associated with self-reported Caucasian donors. The aim of the study was to test whether cataloging public T cell receptors could identify signatures of past pathogen exposure. The T cell repertoires of 670 or so subjects were profiled by immunosequencing and related to cytomegalovirus serostatus. Besides the first cohort of approximately 670 subjects, a separate validation cohort made up of 90 to 150 different subjects was used. The study combined high-throughput TCR immunosequencing, statistical association of individual TCRs with disease status, and machine learning to predict cytomegalovirus infection status. To study patterns of TCR occurrence, a later analysis re-analyzed previously published TCR beta repertoires from more than 550 donors and added high-resolution HLA genotyping. Rather than drawing on any new phenotypic data, the later analysis identified candidate immune exposures from TCR beta sequences and the way those sequences occurred across donors. To decide whether each TCR beta V gene segment behaved as functional or pseudogenic, an earlier analysis of approximately 600 of the donors relied on high-throughput TCR beta sequencing. Donor age, sex, ethnicity and CMV serostatus were compiled alongside the repertoire data. A later genetic analysis took genome-wide SNP genotypes for about three fifths of the roughly 700 donors and used that subset as a discovery cohort. All discovery cohort repertoires had been generated on a single sequencing platform. HLA typing covered class I and class II loci at four-digit resolution. Typing coverage differed by locus: A, B, C, DRB1 and DQB1 were typed in about 620-640 donors, DQA1 in about 500, DPA1 in 606, and DPB1 in 472. Because of strong linkage in the cohort, 4 to 6 DR-DQ haplotypes were treated as single units for association and clustering. Across around 400 genotyped donors of the cohort, an average of about 240,000 unique TCR beta nucleotide sequences per donor were sequenced, and around 20% of those sequences were non-productive. General findings and caveats noted by the study authors: A later analysis found that TCR association rates varied across HLA loci, with DRB1 alleles showing the most associated TCRs and HLA-C alleles the fewest. A later genetic analysis reported fewer N-insertions in productive TCRs among donors in an Asian-associated ancestry cluster than the roughly 700-donor mean. V-gene and J-gene trimming of TCR beta chains was associated with a missense DCLRE1C variant in a later genetic analysis, and the association was replicated in an independent cohort. The sequencing pipeline was judged likely to have produced a cluster of highly shared sequence variants as a technical artifact. In a later analysis, most CMV-associated TCR beta chains were found to appear HLA-restricted, with HLA associations seemingly driven largely by CMV exposure. Assigning TCR associations to individual alleles was difficult when HLA alleles, especially DR and DQ, strongly co-occurred. Because counts were too low, seventeen rarely observed V segments, including chromosome 9 orphons, were excluded from the earlier analysis of 500 to 700 of the donors. This cohort had only TCR beta chains sequenced, and the lack of alpha or paired-chain data limited which features could be detected. Correlated functional status among segregating V segments might reflect linkage disequilibrium, but an unknown experimental factor could not be ruled out. In a later analysis, HLA-associated TCR beta chains showed more clonal expansion and lower generation probabilities than non-associated chains that were equally common. In an earlier analysis of under 600 of the donors, most TCR beta V segments were observed in productive rearrangements about 87% or about 30% of the time, broadly matching IMGT annotations. Most TCR sequences were observed very rarely across donors, whereas some public TCRs were present in many individuals. It was suggested by the authors that the approach could potentially be generalized to other disease states and immunological phenotypes. Several of the top co-occurrence clusters appeared to be linked to parvovirus B19, influenza, CMV and Epstein-Barr virus, according to a later analysis. Presence/absence analyses assumed roughly uniform sequencing depth across donors, an assumption that may not hold. A further reported finding was that TCR beta sequences accurately predicted the HLA-A and HLA-B alleles for most subjects in the first cohort. Because HLA typing was unavailable for some donors at each locus, only the typed subset was used in association tests. In a later analysis, over 15,000 TCR beta sequences were associated with specific HLA alleles at a false discovery rate of 0.05. Some IMGT-functional V segments, including TRBV6-2 and TRBV6-3, could not be distinguished by the 87-base-pair reads and were therefore excluded. CMV serostatus was the only immune exposure information available for the cohort. In vitro tests confirmed that three of the cytomegalovirus-associated TCR beta chains recognize cytomegalovirus antigens. The study listed around 160 TCR beta chains as associated with cytomegalovirus. The classifier was reported to diagnose cytomegalovirus status with high specificity and sensitivity in both the original and validation cohorts.

In regard to this clone: The antigen it binds to is not known. Base quality data are lacking; no much larger clone is found one base away.

In total, about 650 healthy bone marrow donors made up the cohort. All cohort members were sampled while nominally healthy, although unrecorded immune exposures were likely present. The donor tested CMV seropositive, placing the donor among the 290 or so seropositive members of the cohort. A peripheral blood sample was collected from each donor, and TCR beta sequencing was performed on peripheral blood mononuclear cells. Genomic DNA was extracted from the blood cell samples with the Qiagen DNeasy Blood Extraction Kit. Trimming accounts for 2 bases at V and 5 bases at J, while the number of junction bases matched to no gene is 4. CDR1 and CDR2 are drawn from the germline V gene: SGDLS, YYNGEE. Including cysteine and phenylalanine, the CDR3 has 14 amino acids. The entry retains the CDR3 DNA only, 42 bases that are in frame from base 1. To prepare the library, the immunoSEQ multiplex PCR assay was applied. For the multiplex PCR, a mixture combining 60 forward primers for TCR Vbeta segments and 13 reverse primers for TCR Jbeta segments was used. The CDR3 region of rearranged TCR beta genes was amplified from genomic DNA with a multiplex PCR assay. The amplified TCR beta libraries were sequenced on the Illumina HiSeq System as 87-base-pair reads. Per the source publication's procedure: In a later analysis, 77 million or so unique TCR beta chains were counted across the approximately 620 repertoires, and roughly 10 million of these chains were shared by at least two donors. A nearest-neighbor algorithm error-corrected the raw reads and collapsed the reads into unique sequences, merging closely related sequences to remove PCR and sequencing errors. CDR3 sequences were aligned to IMGT reference sequences to assign V, D and J gene segments. For a sequence to be retained, a match of at least six nucleotides to both a V gene segment and a J gene segment was required. A rearrangement counted as productive if the CDR3 had no stop codons and remained in frame with V and J, and every other rearrangement counted as non-productive. Following IMGT convention, CDR3 was defined as the stretch from the second conserved V-encoded cysteine to the conserved J-encoded phenylalanine. Sequences without an unambiguous match to a single V gene segment were excluded from the earlier analysis of a few hundred of the donors. An earlier analysis of several hundred of the donors called V segments functional above 56.7% productive rearrangements and segregating when the between-donor standard deviation exceeded 5%. A statistical classification framework was built for diagnosing cytomegalovirus status from the catalog of TCR beta chain sequences. In a later analysis, V and J genes were assigned by comparing TCR nucleotide sequences against IMGT/GENE-DB human TR gene sequences. In a later analysis, CDR3 sequences and most-parsimonious VDJ recombination scenarios were assigned using the TCRdist pipeline. A later analysis defined each TCR beta chain by its CDR3 amino acid sequence plus V-gene family, and excluded reads lacking a unique V-gene family. To address suspected cross-contamination and a sequencing artifact, a later analysis removed a few hundred highly shared, low-generation-probability nucleotide sequences. In a later analysis, a clonal expansion index was calculated for each public chain from normalized within-repertoire ranks of inferred template counts. In a later analysis, generation probabilities were computed using a VDJ recombination model fitted to out-of-frame rearrangements, and the results were checked against IGoR. In a later analysis, hypergeometric tests were used to score TCR-TCR, TCR-HLA and TCR-CMV co-occurrence, with a repertoire-size bias correction applied to TCR pairs. To estimate false discovery rates, a later analysis permuted the HLA or CMV assignments 20 times. In a later analysis, co-occurring TCRs were grouped using DBSCAN, with TCRdist sequence similarity added in when clustering inside HLA-allele-positive subsets. Repertoires with fewer than 30,000 or more than 120,000 public chains, plus five repertoires with anomalous nucleotide sharing, were excluded from co-occurrence clustering. The immuneACCESS repertoire file appears here via TCRdb, limited to in-frame rearrangements. These files lack a portion of the clones; in checked studies, under half of the deficit traces to unresolved V genes, and the cause of the others is not known. V and J calls and clone size follow that table, whereas D and trimming were derived from the DNA. In this sample the table shows more than 95,000 clones, 60% to 85% of which occur a single time. The leading ten clones occupy 5% to 6% of the sample.

The receptor was derived from a woman aged 18-29 years in good health and CMV-seropositive. In this chain, TRBV9 is recombined with TRBJ1-1; 9 junctional bases match TRBD1. Material: PBMCs. The CDR3 loop reads CASSVGTGWTEAFF. The nucleotide sequence reads TGTGCCAGCAGCGTTGGGACAGGGTGGACTGAAGCTTTCTTT.